This TCR beta chain was documented in a study of CD4 T cells in relation to SARS-CoV-2 and coronaviruses. Study-wide background: Controls used an HIV-1 Nef peptide pool or no peptide.

Before the COVID-19 pandemic, during about 2010-2018, CD4+ T cells were taken from unexposed donors. After nine to ten days of culture, CD4+ T cells were isolated. Unexposed-donor CD4+ T cells were probed with SARS-CoV-2 S/N and four cold-coronavirus spikes, cells permitting. Half the medium was replaced with IL-2 medium on days 3 and 7. Concerning this clone: As yet, its antigen is unknown.

TCRdb's copy holds only in-frame clones and misses some; the assay was immunoSEQ multiplex PCR. The sample carries about 21,000 clones, about 80% recorded once. The sequencing input was CD4+ T cells from PBMCs, cultured in vitro. This TCR was sampled from a human donor in good health.

For the CDR3, the DNA is TGCAGTGCTAGTGGGACGGGGTACGCTGAGCAGTTCTTC. It specifies CSASGTGYAEQFF. The chain combines TRBV20-1 with TRBJ2-1; D assignment may be TRBD1 or TRBD2 (5 bases each). This CDR3 has 13 residues. Looked up from germline, CDR1 is DFQATT and CDR2 is SNEGSKA (reference sequence). V lost 3 bases and J lost 9, with 15 bases in between.